These 3 T cell receptor beta chains came from one sample sequenced in a study of OX40 agonist ivuxolimab in advanced cancers. Produced via immunoSEQ multiplex PCR; TCRdb's table is partial and in-frame only. This sample has about 52,000 clones; about nine tenths occur once, and the top ten carry 5.5% to 7%. The sample in question was CD4+ or CD8+ T cells sorted from blood, obtained in a trial of the OX40 agonist ivuxolimab. The receptors originated from an adult with an advanced solid tumor such as melanoma, head and neck, liver or kidney cancer.

The V and J genes are TRBV7-6 and TRBJ1-1; TRBD1 is a possible D gene (5 bases). Trimming stripped 4 bases from V and 1 base from J, with 7 bases between. The CDR3 has 13 residues. CDR1 is SGHVS and CDR2 is FNYEAQ in the germline V gene. The chain's CDR3 is CASSSDRNTEAFF. CDR3 bases: TGTGCCAGCAGCTCCGACAGGAACACTGAAGCTTTCTTT. The full variable domain, rest sourced from reference TRBV7-6 and TRBJ1-1, is GAGVSQSPRYKVTKRGQDVALRCDPISGHVSLYWYRQALGQGPEFLTYFNYEAQQDKSGLPNDRFSAERPEGSISTLTIQRTEQRDSAMYRCASSSDRNTEAFFGQGTRLTVV.

The chain has TRBV19 and TRBJ1-1; tentative D call: TRBD1 (5 bases). The CDR3 is 15 residues long. Germline values: CDR1 LNHDA, CDR2 SQIVND (reference sequence). V lost 3 bases to trimming and J lost 0 bases, with 11 bases between them. The CDR3 here is CASSISGAVNTEAFF. The CDR3 coding sequence is TGTGCCAGTAGTATTTCCGGGGCAGTGAACACTGAAGCTTTCTTT.

The chain employs TRBV2 and TRBJ2-7, with 7 bases fitting TRBD1. With 7 bases clipped from V and 2 bases from J, the junction kept 8 bases outside the gene matches. There are 14 residues in the CDR3. Germline values: CDR1 SNHLY, CDR2 FYNNEI. For the CDR3, the DNA is TGTGCCAGCACCCAAGGACAGGTGCCCTACGAGCAGTACTTC. As protein: CASTQGQVPYEQYF.